This T cell receptor beta chain was documented in a study of blood T cell repertoires in COVID-19. Whole-study context: Acute-phase and convalescent COVID-19 samples originated in the United States, Italy and Spain. PBMCs, B-cell-depleted T cells, or T cells provided the cDNA or gDNA that made up the material.

This clone was recorded only once. Original data processing: Estimates of nucleated cell counts were drawn from the amplification of reference gene primers. Using immunoSEQ multiplex PCR, the repertoire was profiled, and TCRdb retains in-frame clones only, with some absent. The V and J calls and the clone size are those of that table, but D and trimming were determined from the DNA. The data hold about 340,000 clones, with 65% to 90% observed a single time. CDR3 size: 12 residues. Germline assignment: CDR1 MNHEY and CDR2 SVGEGT. V dropped 2 bases and J dropped 5 bases, with 6 bases sitting between them. The age range of participants was 18 to 89 years, with residence in about two dozen US areas.

The sequencing input was PBMCs or T cells enriched from blood (not recorded which). The chain couples TRBV6-2 or TRBV6-3 to TRBJ1-1; D not resolved. The receptor was derived from a middle-aged woman with acute COVID-19. The CDR3 region has the DNA TGTGCCAGCAGTTACAAGAGGACTGAAGCTTTCTTT. Translated: CASSYKRTEAFF.